This TCR beta chain emerged from a study of blood T cell repertoires in COVID-19. Method: immunoSEQ multiplex PCR; TCRdb's copy keeps in-frame clones and lacks some. This sample has a few hundred thousand clones, with about 79% found just once. The CDR3 totals 15 residues. Germline V gene sequence: CDR1 MNHEY, CDR2 SVGAGI. V shed 5 bases, J shed 7 bases, and the junction held 13 bases outside the gene matches. This chain joins TRBV6-5 and TRBJ2-7, with TRBD2 matching over 8 bases. This receptor was obtained from a human donor in a cohort sampled during active COVID-19. Sequencing was done on a sample of peripheral blood. The CDR3 nucleotides read TGTGCCAGCAGTCCTCCGGGACTAGAGCTGTCGGAGCAGTACTTC. As protein: CASSPPGLELSEQYF.